These 28 T cell receptor beta chains were sequenced from one sample in a study of Graves' ophthalmopathy and Graves' hyperthyroidism. RNA transcripts served as template for amplifying TCR beta CDR3 sequences. HTBI primers primed a first-round RT-PCR, and a second-round multiplex PCR followed. TCRdb itself ran the multiplex PCR reads through MiXCR, one entry per CDR3 protein. The repertoire holds about 400,000 distinct CDR3 sequences, with around 20% as singletons. The sample was peripheral blood. These receptors were taken from a woman aged 18 to 35 with Graves' ophthalmopathy.

The chain combines TRBV19 with TRBJ2-2; 10 bases are a match to TRBD2. V dropped 7 bases and J dropped 1; count of bases not matched to a gene: 6. This CDR3 is built from 16 residues. Germline CDR1 LNHDA, CDR2 SQIVND (reference sequence). The CDR3 region is CASMPSGSRNTGELFF. The CDR3 DNA reads as TGTGCCAGTATGCCTAGCGGGAGTCGGAACACCGGGGAGCTGTTTTTT.

This chain links TRBV6-4 with TRBJ1-6; 8 nucleotides align to TRBD1. The CDR3 contains 14 residues. CDR1 and CDR2 (germline): MRHNA, SNTAGT. V dropped 8 bases and J dropped 9; count of bases not matched to a gene: 9. The DNA for the CDR3 is TGTGCCAGCGGACCAACAGGGGGAAGTTCACCCCTCCACTTT. Amino acid sequence: CASGPTGGSSPLHF.

The chain couples TRBV6-5 to TRBJ2-7, with TRBD1 identical over 8 bases. Germline V lookup: CDR1 MNHEY, CDR2 SVGAGI. J lost 2 bases, V lost 8 bases, and 11 bases had no gene match. CDR3 length: 15 amino acids. CDR3 amino acids: CASQFVQGVTYEQYF. The CDR3 bases are TGTGCCAGCCAGTTTGTACAGGGGGTCACCTACGAGCAGTACTTC.

The sample holds many counts of this clonotype. The CDR3 spells CTSHTTEAFF. The DNA for the CDR3 is TGCACCTCGCACACCACTGAAGCTTTCTTT. The genes are TRBV29-1 and TRBJ1-1, with no clear D. This CDR3 has 10 amino acids. Germline assignment: CDR1 SQVTM and CDR2 ANQGSEA.

The chain employs TRBV28 and TRBJ2-6; 8 bases fit TRBD2. With V trimmed by 5 bases and J by 4 bases, 4 bases remained unmatched. This CDR3 has 15 residues. Germline loops: CDR1 MDHEN, CDR2 SYDVKM. In nucleotides, the CDR3 is TGTGCCAGCAGTAAAGCGGGAGCCGGGGCCAACGTCCTGACTTTC. Its protein product is CASSKAGAGANVLTF.

In this sample, this clonotype turned up many times. The chain joins TRBV7-2 to TRBJ2-7, with 7 bases identical to TRBD1. The CDR3 is 15 residues long. Germline CDR1 and CDR2: SGHTA and FQGNSA. V was clipped by 1 base and J by 0 bases; unmatched bases: 3. This chain's CDR3 is CASSLGRGISYEQYF. CDR3 in DNA: TGTGCCAGCAGCTTAGGCAGGGGGATCTCCTACGAGCAGTACTTC.

This clonotype was observed many times. This chain links TRBV4-1 with TRBJ2-7; TRBD1 aligns across 8 bases. V trimming: 3 bases; J trimming: 10 bases; junction bases outside the gene matches: 11. CDR3 length: 14 amino acids. Germline loops: CDR1 MGHRA, CDR2 YSYEKL. The CDR3 DNA reads TGCGCCAGCAGCCATCCGACAGGGGCCCAGGGACAGTACTTC. Protein product: CASSHPTGAQGQYF.

This clonotype was detected many times. The V and J genes are TRBV28 and TRBJ1-3; D may be TRBD1 (5 bases). There are 16 residues in the CDR3. Germline CDR1 MDHEN, CDR2 SYDVKM. With 0 bases removed from V and 9 bases from J, the gap between germline ends came to 18 bases. As DNA, the CDR3 is TGTGCCAGCAGTTTATGGAAGATCGGGGACCCCGGCACCATATATTTT. It codes for CASSLWKIGDPGTIYF.

This clonotype came up many times. The chain recombines TRBV6-5 with TRBJ2-4; no reliable D call. The V end was cut by 8 bases, the J end by 1 base, with 9 bases between. The CDR3 has 13 residues. In germline, CDR1 is MNHEY, CDR2 SVGAGI. The CDR3 loop reads CASVGSAKNIQYF. The CDR3 DNA reads TGTGCCAGCGTCGGATCCGCCAAAAACATTCAGTACTTC.

This chain connects TRBV6-1 to TRBJ2-7; no definite D call. Between the trimmed V and J ends, which lost 3 bases and 2 bases, there was a span of 11 bases. Germline CDR1 and CDR2: MNHNS and SASEGT. CDR3 length: 14 amino acids. DNA of the CDR3: TGTGCCAGCAGTGATCACCCGAACACCTACGAGCAGTACTTC. Translated: CASSDHPNTYEQYF.

This clonotype occurred a few times. V is TRBV6-5 and J is TRBJ1-2; the D is unclear. The CDR3 loop spans 12 amino acids. From germline, CDR1 is MNHEY and CDR2 SVGAGI. The V gene lost 4 bases and the J gene lost 4 bases, with 7 bases spanning the gap. In DNA form, the CDR3 reads TGTGCCAGCAGTTCTACATCCTATGGCTACACCTTC. It specifies CASSSTSYGYTF.

This clonotype was recorded at least ten times. This rearrangement joins TRBV6-1 to TRBJ1-5; D might be TRBD1 (5 bases). Trimming stripped 7 bases from V and 7 bases from J, with 20 bases between. Germline loops: CDR1 MNHNS, CDR2 SASEGT. The CDR3 consists of 15 residues. CDR3 residues: CASTPTGGSLQPQHF. The CDR3 coding sequence is TGTGCCAGCACTCCTACGGGGGGTAGCCTACAGCCCCAGCATTTT.

Ten or more counts support this clonotype. The V and J genes are TRBV30 and TRBJ1-5; 8 bases fit TRBD1. The CDR3 spans 13 residues. Germline V lookup: CDR1 GTSNPN, CDR2 SVGIG (reference sequence). Unmatched junction bases numbered 4, after V lost 3 bases and J lost 6 bases. DNA of the CDR3: TGTGCCTGGAGCGGACAGGGAGTTCAGCCCCAGCATTTT. Translating gives CAWSGQGVQPQHF.

This clonotype has ten or more counts. This chain uses TRBV29-1 with TRBJ2-4; unclear D gene. The CDR3 consists of 13 residues. V was trimmed by 2 bases and J by 7 bases, leaving 12 bases between them. Germline assignment: CDR1 SQVTM and CDR2 ANQGSEA. CDR3 residues: CSVETPEENIQYF. DNA for the CDR3: TGCAGCGTTGAAACACCCGAGGAGAACATTCAGTACTTC.

Many counts were recorded for this clonotype. The J gene is TRBJ2-4, the V gene TRBV7-9, with a tentative D call TRBD1 (6 bases). V lost 5 bases and J lost 1, with 12 bases in between. The germline V gene has CDR1 SEHNR and CDR2 FQNEAQ (reference sequence). The CDR3 consists of 15 residues. The CDR3 DNA is TGTGCCAGCAGCAGGGGGAATTTCGCCAAAAACATTCAGTACTTC. Translation: CASSRGNFAKNIQYF.

This clonotype was seen repeatedly, ten times or more. This chain joins TRBV6-5 and TRBJ1-5; D possibly corresponds to TRBD1 (5 bases). Between the trimmed V and J ends, which lost 2 bases and 7 bases, there was a span of 24 bases. Germline V gives CDR1 MNHEY, CDR2 SVGAGI. The CDR3 is made up of 18 amino acids. The CDR3 coding sequence is TGTGCCAGCAGTTACGTTCCCGGGACGAGGGACCTGATCCAGCCCCAGCATTTT. Amino acids: CASSYVPGTRDLIQPQHF.

This clonotype turned up a few times. The chain links TRBV11-2 to TRBJ2-1; a possible D gene is TRBD2 (6 bases). CDR1 is SGHAT, CDR2 FQNNGV, per germline. The CDR3 has 14 residues. The ends were cut back, 5 bases at V and 9 bases at J, with 17 bases in the middle. The CDR3 DNA is TGTGCCAGCAGCGAGCTGGTGGGGGGAAGTGAGCAGTTCTTC. This translates into CASSELVGGSEQFF.

This clonotype was recorded at least ten times. J is TRBJ2-2 and V is TRBV24-1; D is possibly TRBD1 (5 bases). This CDR3 spans 17 amino acids. Trimming pared 0 bases from V and 2 bases from J, leaving 12 bases between. Germline V gene data show CDR1 as KGHDR and CDR2 as SFDVKD. The CDR3 sequence: CATSDLRAGFNTGELFF. The CDR3 bases are TGTGCCACCAGTGATTTGCGGGCAGGGTTCAACACCGGGGAGCTGTTTTTT.

This clonotype was seen ten or more times. The chain recombines TRBV28 with TRBJ1-3, with 7 bases that match TRBD1. Germline loops: CDR1 MDHEN, CDR2 SYDVKM. V lost 3 bases, J lost 0 bases, and 8 bases stayed unmatched. The CDR3 extends over 17 amino acids. The CDR3: CASSFRDRFLSGNTIYF. As DNA, the CDR3 is TGTGCCAGCAGTTTTAGGGACAGATTTCTCTCTGGAAACACCATATATTTT.

This clonotype appeared once. The V gene is TRBV28, the J gene TRBJ1-1; D possibly corresponds to TRBD1 (6 bases). The CDR3 spans 16 residues. Germline CDR1 MDHEN, CDR2 SYDVKM. Trimming cost V 2 bases and J 0 bases, with 13 bases left between them. The CDR3 nucleotides are TGTGCCAGCAGTTTACAGGGACAAGGCATGAACACTGAAGCTTTCTTT. This sequence encodes CASSLQGQGMNTEAFF.

This clonotype was observed a few times. The V gene is TRBV5-1, the J gene TRBJ2-5; D possibly corresponds to TRBD2 (6 bases). CDR1 and CDR2 (germline): SGHRS, YFSETQ. V was trimmed by 6 bases and J by 4 bases, leaving 13 bases between them. The CDR3 has 13 amino acids. The CDR3 sequence: CASKSGVSETQYF. CDR3 DNA sequence: TGCGCCAGCAAATCGGGGGTCTCAGAGACCCAGTACTTC.

This clonotype was recorded many times. The genes are TRBV27 and TRBJ1-5; D not certain. The CDR3 covers 15 residues. V lost 2 bases to trimming and J lost 7 bases, with 15 bases between them. Germline values: CDR1 MNHEY, CDR2 SMNVEV (reference sequence). CDR3 in amino acids: CASSLGAGLTQPQHF. The CDR3 nucleotides read TGTGCCAGCAGTTTAGGCGCGGGTCTCACCCAGCCCCAGCATTTT.

At least ten counts were recorded for this clonotype. The chain recombines TRBV20-1 with TRBJ2-7; 7 bases align to TRBD2. J was trimmed by 3 bases and V by 2 bases; bases with no gene match: 13. The CDR3 is 16 residues long. CDR1 is DFQATT, CDR2 SNEGSKA, per germline (reference sequence). CDR3 amino acids: CSARPYRLAAGYEQYF. In DNA, the CDR3 is TGCAGTGCTAGACCTTACCGACTAGCCGCGGGCTACGAGCAGTACTTC.

This clonotype was recorded many times. The CDR3 DNA is TGTGCCAGCAGTTATTACCCGTACACTGAAGCTTTCTTT. Amino acid sequence: CASSYYPYTEAFF. The rearrangement links TRBV27 to TRBJ1-1, with D uncertain. In germline, CDR1 is MNHEY, CDR2 SMNVEV (reference sequence). This CDR3 has 13 amino acids. V lost 4 bases and J 3 bases, leaving 9 bases between the germline ends.

This clonotype was counted many times. The chain has TRBV4-2 and TRBJ2-5; D ambiguous. V was shortened by 1 base and J by 3 bases, with 9 bases between the two germline ends. This CDR3 has 14 amino acids. Germline V CDR1 and CDR2: LGHNA, YNFKEQ. Written as DNA, the CDR3 is TGTGCCAGCAGCCAAGTAGGGCCCAAAGAGACCCAGTACTTC. This encodes CASSQVGPKETQYF.

This clonotype was observed many times. The CDR3 loop is CASSSDRDLVYTGELFF. For the CDR3, the DNA is TGCGCCAGCAGTTCGGACAGAGACCTCGTTTACACCGGGGAGCTGTTTTTT. The genes are TRBV10-2 and TRBJ2-2, with a weak D call TRBD1 (6 bases). CDR1 is WSHSY, CDR2 SAAADI, per germline. The V end was cut by 5 bases, the J end by 3 bases, with 19 bases between. The CDR3 is made up of 17 amino acids.

This clonotype appeared many times. The chain's CDR3 is CASSYSGIVAFF. In DNA form, the CDR3 reads TGTGCCAGCAGTTACTCGGGGATTGTGGCTTTCTTT. The genes are TRBV6-5 and TRBJ1-1; the D is unclear. V lost 0 bases and J lost 11, with 10 bases in between. Germline V CDR1 and CDR2: MNHEY, SVGAGI. This CDR3 is 12 amino acids long.

The table lists this clonotype with many counts. The chain carries TRBV19 and TRBJ1-1; TRBD1 might be the D (5 bases). Deletions cut 4 bases from V and 6 bases from J, with 12 bases between. This CDR3 region has 13 residues. CDR1 LNHDA and CDR2 SQIVND come from the germline V gene (reference sequence). CDR3 region: CASSKGRSAEAFF. CDR3 coding DNA: TGTGCCAGTAGTAAGGGACGGAGTGCTGAAGCTTTCTTT.